A selection of T cell receptor beta chains follows, all from one sample in a study of T-cell reconstitution after alpha-beta-depleted transplantation in children. TCRdb used MiXCR to reprocess the PCR reads, holding one entry per CDR3 protein. The sample lists approximately 210,000 distinct CDR3 sequences; roughly 15% were seen once. This specimen consisted of PBMCs from the stem cell graft donor, obtained from the stem cell graft. These receptor sequences come from a human donor who donated a stem cell graft to a child with acute lymphoblastic leukemia. The CDR3 runs from the conserved cysteine through the conserved F or W. A D gene is named only where the DNA matches it firmly. Size values are once, few and many counts, or a class for expanded clones, and some rows have none.

clone size	CDR3 length	V gene	J gene	D gene	CDR3 DNA	CDR3 protein
many	15	TRBV7-9	TRBJ1-1	-	TGTGCCAGCAGCCCCGGTCGAGGGGGAAACACTGAAGCTTTCTTT	CASSPGRGGNTEAFF
-	14	TRBV28	TRBJ2-5	-	TGTGCGACGGCCCCTGACCGTTTTCAAGAGACCCAGTACTTC	CATAPDRFQETQYF
once	18	TRBV4-1	TRBJ2-7	TRBD2	TGCGCCAGCAGCCCCCGGGAGGAGCGACTAGCAGGGCTTGGCGAGCAGTACTTC	CASSPREERLAGLGEQYF
-	16	TRBV11-3	TRBJ2-7	-	TGTGCCAGCAGCTTAGTAAGCGGCGGTGGCGGCTACGAGCAGTACTTC	CASSLVSGGGGYEQYF
many	11	TRBV4-1	TRBJ1-2	-	TGCGCCAGCAGCCAAGAAGCGGGCTACACCTTC	CASSQEAGYTF
-	14	TRBV28	TRBJ2-2	TRBD2	TGTGCCAGCACGATACTAGCGGGAATCGGGGAGCTGTTTTTT	CASTILAGIGELFF
few	15	TRBV29-1	TRBJ2-1	TRBD2	TGCAGCGTTTCCGGGACTAGCGGACCCTACAATGAGCAGTTCTTC	CSVSGTSGPYNEQFF
few	13	TRBV30	TRBJ2-1	TRBD2	TGTGCCTGGAAAGCGGGAGGGTCCGGTGAGCAGTTCTTC	CAWKAGGSGEQFF
few	14	TRBV27	TRBJ1-1	-	TGTGCCAGCAGTAAGGCAGGGAGTTCCACTGAAGCTTTCTTT	CASSKAGSSTEAFF
few	12	TRBV20-1	TRBJ1-2	-	TGCAGTGCTAGTGAAGGGTTGTATGGCTACACCTTC	CSASEGLYGYTF
many	17	TRBV25-1	TRBJ1-5	TRBD1	TGTGCCAGCAGTGATTCCCGGACAGGTATGCTGAATCAGCCCCAGCATTTT	CASSDSRTGMLNQPQHF
-	15	TRBV5-1	TRBJ2-4	TRBD2	TGCGCCAGCAGCTTGTCAGCGGGAGGTGAAAACATTCAGTACTTC	CASSLSAGGENIQYF
many	14	TRBV20-1	TRBJ1-1	TRBD1	TGCAGTGCTTGGACAGGGGGCGTGAACACTGAAGCTTTCTTT	CSAWTGGVNTEAFF
many	15	TRBV5-1	TRBJ1-1	-	TGCGCCAGCAGCCCTCATCCCGACAGGAACACTGAAGCTTTCTTT	CASSPHPDRNTEAFF
many	15	TRBV6-1	TRBJ2-1	TRBD2	TGTGCCAGCAGTGAAAGGCTAGCGGGAGCCGATGAGCAGTTCTTC	CASSERLAGADEQFF
many	10	TRBV30	TRBJ1-2	-	TGTGCCTGGAGTCAGGGTGTGGACACCTTC	CAWSQGVDTF
many	11	TRBV6-1	TRBJ1-5	-	TGTGCCAGCAGTGAAGTGGGGAGCCAGCATTTT	CASSEVGSQHF
-	13	TRBV12-3/TRBV12-4	TRBJ2-2	-	TGTGCCAGCAGGCTAACAGGGCCCGGGGAGCTGTTTTTT	CASRLTGPGELFF
many	15	TRBV10-3	TRBJ1-1	-	TGTGCCGCAATAGGGGACATGATGGGGAACACTGAAGCTTTCTTT	CAAIGDMMGNTEAFF
many	15	TRBV5-1	TRBJ2-7	-	TGCGCCAGCAGCTTGGGAACAGGAAGCTCCTACGAGCAGTACTTC	CASSLGTGSSYEQYF
many	20	TRBV12-3/TRBV12-4	TRBJ1-1	-	TGTGCCAGCAGTTTAGCTTACAGAAAACGCCCGGGCCCTCTGAACACTGAAGCTTTCTTT	CASSLAYRKRPGPLNTEAFF
few	16	TRBV20-1	TRBJ2-1	TRBD2	TGCAGTGCTAGAGTAGCGGGAGGGCCTTCCTACAATGAGCAGTTCTTC	CSARVAGGPSYNEQFF
many	14	TRBV4-2	TRBJ2-7	TRBD2	TGTGCCAGCAGTCATCTAGCGGTTACCTACGAGCAGTACTTC	CASSHLAVTYEQYF
many	12	TRBV29-1	TRBJ1-1	TRBD1	TGCAGCGCCAGGACAGGGTGGACTGAAGCTTTCTTT	CSARTGWTEAFF
many	14	TRBV5-1	TRBJ1-1	-	TGCGCCAGCAGCTTACAGGGAACTAACACTGAAGCTTTCTTT	CASSLQGTNTEAFF
many	13	TRBV29-1	TRBJ2-3	TRBD2	TGCAGCTCCGGGACTAGCGGGACGGGTACGCAGTATTTT	CSSGTSGTGTQYF
many	14	TRBV3-1	TRBJ2-7	-	TGTGCCAGCAGCCAAGAGCTAGGGACCTACGAGCAGTACTTC	CASSQELGTYEQYF
many	14	TRBV12-3/TRBV12-4	TRBJ2-1	-	TGTGCCAGCAGCGACTTGAGCTCCTACAATGAGCAGTTCTTC	CASSDLSSYNEQFF
-	15	TRBV3-1	TRBJ1-3	-	TGTGCCAGCAGCCAATCGGGCGAAGCTGGAAACACCATATATTTT	CASSQSGEAGNTIYF
many	16	TRBV7-9	TRBJ2-7	-	TGTGCCAGCAGCTGGGTTAGTTCCTCCAACTACTACGAGCAGTACTTC	CASSWVSSSNYYEQYF
many	16	TRBV5-1	TRBJ2-2	-	TGCGCCAGCAGCTTGTGGGGCGGCGAGAACACCGGGGAGCTGTTTTTT	CASSLWGGENTGELFF
many	17	TRBV5-1	TRBJ2-3	-	TGCGCCAGCAGCTTGGCCTTAAGGTTTCAGGGGACAGATACGCAGTATTTT	CASSLALRFQGTDTQYF
-	14	TRBV28	TRBJ2-7	-	TGTGCCAGCAGTTCAGCAGGGGCGATGTCCGAGCAGTACTTC	CASSSAGAMSEQYF
few	12	TRBV6-7	TRBJ2-1	-	TGTGCCAGACCGGGACAATACAATGAGCAGTTCTTC	CARPGQYNEQFF
-	15	TRBV7-8	TRBJ1-2	TRBD1	TGTGCCAGCAGCTTATATTCAGGACAGGGGGATGGCTACACCTTC	CASSLYSGQGDGYTF
many	17	TRBV5-1	TRBJ2-5	-	TGCGCCAGCAGCTTGGGACAGGATTCCCAGTTTGGGGAGACCCAGTACTTC	CASSLGQDSQFGETQYF
many	11	TRBV5-6	TRBJ2-5	-	TGTGCCAGCAGCCCGCCTGAGACCCAGTACTTC	CASSPPETQYF
few	15	TRBV20-1	TRBJ2-1	TRBD2	TGCAGTGCTAGAGATAGGCTAGCGGGAGCTCGGGAGCAGTTCTTC	CSARDRLAGAREQFF
-	15	TRBV20-1	TRBJ2-1	TRBD1	TGCAGTGCTAGAGATGGGACAGGGGTTCTCAATGAGCAGTTCTTC	CSARDGTGVLNEQFF
many	14	TRBV5-1	TRBJ2-7	TRBD1	TGCGCCAGCAGCACCGGACAGGTCGCCTACGAGCAGTACTTC	CASSTGQVAYEQYF
few	14	TRBV20-1	TRBJ2-2	-	TGCAGTGGGAGAGAAAGGGGTCACACCGGGGAGCTGTTTTTT	CSGRERGHTGELFF
-	12	TRBV29-1	TRBJ1-1	-	TGCAGCGTTGCCAACTCGAACACTGAAGCTTTCTTT	CSVANSNTEAFF
many	17	TRBV12-3/TRBV12-4	TRBJ2-6	-	TGTGCCAGCAGTTCGGACCGTAATATCCCTGGGGCCAACGTCCTGACTTTC	CASSSDRNIPGANVLTF
many	13	TRBV5-1	TRBJ2-2	-	TGCGCCAGCAGCGTCGGCGTCACCGGGGAGCTGTTTTTT	CASSVGVTGELFF
many	14	TRBV12-3/TRBV12-4	TRBJ2-1	-	TGTGCCAGCAGCTTGGGGCTAAGAGGACATGAGCAGTTCTTC	CASSLGLRGHEQFF
-	12	TRBV20-1	TRBJ1-1	TRBD1	TGCAGGGCGGGACAGGGTGACAATGAAGCTTTCTTT	CRAGQGDNEAFF
-	15	TRBV7-9	TRBJ2-3	-	TGTGCCAGCAGCACCGGGACGAGAACCACAGATACGCAGTATTTT	CASSTGTRTTDTQYF
many	13	TRBV20-1	TRBJ2-4	TRBD2	TGCAGTGCTAGAGAAGCGGGAGGAAACATTCAGTACTTC	CSAREAGGNIQYF
many	14	TRBV11-2	TRBJ2-5	TRBD2	TGTGCCAGCCGAGTAGCGCGGGGGGGAGAGACCCAGTACTTC	CASRVARGGETQYF
-	16	TRBV6-2/TRBV6-3	TRBJ2-1	TRBD2	TGTGCCAGCAGTTACGGGAAGCGGGAGGGCTACAATGAGCAGTTCTTC	CASSYGKREGYNEQFF
many	13	TRBV7-9	TRBJ2-1	-	TGTGCCAGCAGCTTATCGGGCTACGTTGAGCAGTTCTTC	CASSLSGYVEQFF